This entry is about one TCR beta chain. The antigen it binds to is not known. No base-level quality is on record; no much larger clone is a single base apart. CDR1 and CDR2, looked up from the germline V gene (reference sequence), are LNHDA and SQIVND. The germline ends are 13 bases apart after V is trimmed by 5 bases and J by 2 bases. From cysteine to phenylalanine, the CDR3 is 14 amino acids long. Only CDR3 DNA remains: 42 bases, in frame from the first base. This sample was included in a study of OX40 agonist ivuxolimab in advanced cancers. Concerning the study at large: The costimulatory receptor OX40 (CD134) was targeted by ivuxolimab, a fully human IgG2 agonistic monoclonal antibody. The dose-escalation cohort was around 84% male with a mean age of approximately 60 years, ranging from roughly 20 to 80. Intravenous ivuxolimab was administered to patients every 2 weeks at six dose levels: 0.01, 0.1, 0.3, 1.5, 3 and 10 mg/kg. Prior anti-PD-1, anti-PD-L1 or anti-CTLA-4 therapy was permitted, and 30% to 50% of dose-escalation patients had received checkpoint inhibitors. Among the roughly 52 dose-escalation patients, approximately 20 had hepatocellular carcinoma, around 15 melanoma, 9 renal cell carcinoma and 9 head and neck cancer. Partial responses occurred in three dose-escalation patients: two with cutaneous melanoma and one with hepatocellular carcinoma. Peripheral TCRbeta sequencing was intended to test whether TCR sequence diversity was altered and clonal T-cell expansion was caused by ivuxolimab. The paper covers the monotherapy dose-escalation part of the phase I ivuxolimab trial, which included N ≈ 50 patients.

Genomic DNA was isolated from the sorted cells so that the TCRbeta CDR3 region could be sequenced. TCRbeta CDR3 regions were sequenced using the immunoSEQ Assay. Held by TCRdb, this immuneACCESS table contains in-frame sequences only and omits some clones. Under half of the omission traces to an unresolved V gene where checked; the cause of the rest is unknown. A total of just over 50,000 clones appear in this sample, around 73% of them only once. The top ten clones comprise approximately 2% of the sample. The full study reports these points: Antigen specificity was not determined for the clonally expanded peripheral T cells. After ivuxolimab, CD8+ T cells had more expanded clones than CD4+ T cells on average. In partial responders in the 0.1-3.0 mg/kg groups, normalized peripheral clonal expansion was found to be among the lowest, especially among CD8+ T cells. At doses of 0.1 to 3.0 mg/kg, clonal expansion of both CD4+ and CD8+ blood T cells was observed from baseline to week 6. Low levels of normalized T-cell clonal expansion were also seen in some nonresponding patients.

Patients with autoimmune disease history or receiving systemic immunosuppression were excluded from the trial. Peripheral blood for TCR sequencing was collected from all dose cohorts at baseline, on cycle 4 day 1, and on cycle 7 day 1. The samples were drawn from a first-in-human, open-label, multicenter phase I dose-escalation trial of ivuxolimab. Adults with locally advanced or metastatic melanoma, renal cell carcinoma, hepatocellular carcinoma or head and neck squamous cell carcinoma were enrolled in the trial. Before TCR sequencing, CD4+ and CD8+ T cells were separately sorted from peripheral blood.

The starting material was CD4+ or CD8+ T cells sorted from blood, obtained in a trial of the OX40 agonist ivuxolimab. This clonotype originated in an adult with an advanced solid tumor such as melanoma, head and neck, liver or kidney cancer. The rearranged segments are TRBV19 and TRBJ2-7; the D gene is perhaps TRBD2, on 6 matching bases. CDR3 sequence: CASSPTSNTYEQYF. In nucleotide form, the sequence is TGTGCCAGTAGTCCTACTAGCAATACCTACGAGCAGTACTTC.